Listed below are T cell receptor beta chains from one sample, sequenced in a study of blood T cell repertoires in COVID-19. Profiling relied on immunoSEQ multiplex PCR, and the TCRdb table lists in-frame clones only, not all of them. The repertoire holds a few hundred thousand clones, with around 88% as singletons. Sequencing was performed on peripheral blood. These receptors were obtained from an older woman with COVID-19, enrolled during active disease. CDR3s include the opening cysteine and the closing phenylalanine or tryptophan. D genes are given only for firm matches.

len: 13
v_gene: TRBV6-5
d_gene: .
j_gene: TRBJ1-3
CDR3nt: TGTGCCACCAAGGGGTCGGCCGGAAACACCATATATTTT
CDR3aa: CATKGSAGNTIYF

len: 15
v_gene: TRBV28
d_gene: TRBD1
j_gene: TRBJ1-6
CDR3nt: TGTGCCAGCAGTTTAGGGACAGGGTGGAATTCACCCCTCCACTTT
CDR3aa: CASSLGTGWNSPLHF

len: 14
v_gene: TRBV7-2
d_gene: .
j_gene: TRBJ2-7
CDR3nt: TGTGCCAGCAGCTTATTTGTGACAGACTACGAGCAGTACTTC
CDR3aa: CASSLFVTDYEQYF

len: 13
v_gene: TRBV6-5
d_gene: .
j_gene: TRBJ1-2
CDR3nt: TGTGCCAGCAGTTCACAGGGTCTACGTGGCTACACCTTC
CDR3aa: CASSSQGLRGYTF

len: 12
v_gene: TRBV3-1/TRBV3-2
d_gene: .
j_gene: TRBJ1-3
CDR3nt: TGTGCCAGCCGCGGCTCTGGAAACACCATATATTTT
CDR3aa: CASRGSGNTIYF

len: 16
v_gene: TRBV5-1
d_gene: TRBD1
j_gene: TRBJ2-5
CDR3nt: TGCGCCAGCAGCGATACGGACAGGGGAGGTTCGGAGACCCAGTACTTC
CDR3aa: CASSDTDRGGSETQYF

len: 15
v_gene: TRBV27
d_gene: .
j_gene: TRBJ1-3
CDR3nt: TGTGCCAGCAGCAAGGGGGGGAGCTCTGGAAACACCATATATTTT
CDR3aa: CASSKGGSSGNTIYF

len: 14
v_gene: TRBV5-1
d_gene: .
j_gene: TRBJ2-3
CDR3nt: TGCGCCAGCAGCGGCGGACAATTCACAGATACGCAGTATTTT
CDR3aa: CASSGGQFTDTQYF

len: 13
v_gene: TRBV7-3
d_gene: TRBD2
j_gene: TRBJ2-7
CDR3nt: TGTGCCAGCAGCTTAGGGGGGGAGCACGAGCAGTACTTC
CDR3aa: CASSLGGEHEQYF

len: 13
v_gene: TRBV30
d_gene: .
j_gene: TRBJ2-7
CDR3nt: TGTGCCCCTGACAGGTGGGCCCACGGGGAGCAGTACTTC
CDR3aa: CAPDRWAHGEQYF

len: 13
v_gene: TRBV18
d_gene: .
j_gene: TRBJ2-5
CDR3nt: TGTGCCAGCTCACCAAACAGGCAAGAGACCCAGTACTTC
CDR3aa: CASSPNRQETQYF

len: 17
v_gene: TRBV19
d_gene: TRBD1
j_gene: TRBJ2-2
CDR3nt: TGTGCCAGTAAAAGCCCCGGGACAGGGGGCTATATCGGGGAGCTGTTTTTT
CDR3aa: CASKSPGTGGYIGELFF

len: 14
v_gene: TRBV28
d_gene: .
j_gene: TRBJ1-1
CDR3nt: TGTGCCAGCAGTTTAAGTTTCAGGGCCACTGAAGCTTTCTTT
CDR3aa: CASSLSFRATEAFF

len: 12
v_gene: TRBV21-1
d_gene: .
j_gene: TRBJ1-1
CDR3nt: TGTGCCAGGGGGACAGTGAACACTGAAGCTTTCTTT
CDR3aa: CARGTVNTEAFF

len: 14
v_gene: TRBV5-1
d_gene: TRBD1
j_gene: TRBJ1-2
CDR3nt: TGCGCCAGCAGCTTGGAGGGGGCGAACTATGGCTACACCTTC
CDR3aa: CASSLEGANYGYTF

len: 13
v_gene: TRBV4-1
d_gene: TRBD1
j_gene: TRBJ2-5
CDR3nt: TGCGCCAGCTCCAGGGGGATTTGGGAGACCCAGTACTTC
CDR3aa: CASSRGIWETQYF